Listed below are T cell receptor beta chains from one sample, sequenced in a study of cytomegalovirus exposure and HLA in healthy donors. Clones were read by immunoSEQ multiplex PCR, and TCRdb kept only the in-frame ones, dropping some. Among roughly 150,000 clones listed, approximately 79% were seen once. The sample taken for sequencing was PBMCs. Source of these receptors: a male donor in good health and CMV-seronegative. CDR3s include the opening cysteine and the closing phenylalanine or tryptophan. The D gene is left open where the match is weak. Clone size is not always given. Where it is, it says once, few, many or a class for expanded clones.

>NA|TRBJ2-7|TRBV18|TRBD1
CASSRTGNNYEQYF
TGTGCCAGCTCCCGGACAGGGAACAACTACGAGCAGTACTTC
>NA|TRBJ1-1|TRBV7-9|TRBD1
CASSTPGQRNTEAFF
TGTGCCAGCAGTACCCCGGGACAGAGGAACACTGAAGCTTTCTTT
>NA|TRBJ1-2|TRBV2|NA
CASTTGLNYGYTF
TGTGCCAGCACCACAGGCCTCAACTATGGCTACACCTTC
>NA|TRBJ2-5|TRBV15|TRBD1
CATSRTSGQYQETQYF
TGTGCCACCAGCAGAACGTCGGGACAGTACCAAGAGACCCAGTACTTC
>NA|TRBJ1-2|TRBV6-5|NA
CASRLRDGHGYTF
TGTGCCAGCAGGCTCAGGGATGGCCATGGCTACACCTTC
>NA|TRBJ2-3|TRBV7-9|TRBD1
CASSQIQGADTQYF
TGTGCCAGCAGCCAGATTCAGGGGGCAGATACGCAGTATTTT
>once|TRBJ1-2|TRBV2|TRBD1
CASSRQGKGYGYTF
TGTGCCAGCAGTAGACAGGGAAAGGGGTATGGCTACACCTTC
>few|TRBJ1-1|TRBV25-1|TRBD1
CASRDRYTEAFF
TGTGCCAGCAGGGACAGGTACACTGAAGCTTTCTTT
>NA|TRBJ1-6|TRBV18|NA
CASSPARGLAPLHF
TGTGCCAGCTCACCAGCGAGGGGACTCGCACCCCTCCACTTT
>NA|TRBJ1-1|TRBV14|NA
CASSPNWEGSVRAFF
TGTGCCAGCAGCCCGAATTGGGAGGGGTCGGTTCGGGCTTTCTTT
>NA|TRBJ2-2|TRBV11-2|TRBD1
CASSRGQGETGELFF
TGTGCCAGCAGCCGGGGACAGGGAGAAACCGGGGAGCTGTTTTTT
>NA|TRBJ1-4|TRBV7-9|NA
CASSPEGGTNEKLFF
TGTGCCAGCAGCCCCGAGGGGGGGACTAATGAAAAACTGTTTTTT
>NA|TRBJ1-6|TRBV7-2|NA
CASSLSVQDNSPLHF
TGTGCCAGCAGCTTATCGGTCCAGGATAATTCACCCCTCCACTTT
>NA|TRBJ2-1|TRBV7-9|NA
CASSLWDSNEQFF
TGTGCCAGCAGCTTATGGGACTCTAATGAGCAGTTCTTC
>NA|TRBJ2-7|TRBV4-1|TRBD1
CASSPGQGASYEQYF
TGCGCCAGCAGCCCTGGACAGGGGGCATCCTACGAGCAGTACTTC
>NA|TRBJ2-2|TRBV6-5|TRBD2
CASSYSTGGDGELFF
TGTGCCAGCAGTTACTCGACGGGGGGGGACGGGGAGCTGTTTTTT
>NA|TRBJ2-2|TRBV2|TRBD2
CASSGAQGLAGTTNTGELFF
TGTGCCAGCAGTGGAGCACAAGGACTAGCGGGGACTACGAACACCGGGGAGCTGTTTTTT
>NA|TRBJ2-7|TRBV18|TRBD1
CASSPQSQGSDEQYF
TGTGCCAGCTCACCACAGTCACAGGGGAGCGACGAGCAGTACTTC
>NA|TRBJ1-1|TRBV2|TRBD1
CASSDLRQGEAFF
TGTGCCAGCAGTGACCTAAGACAGGGAGAAGCTTTCTTT
>NA|TRBJ1-1|TRBV7-2|NA
CASSLGIEGRTTEAFF
TGTGCCAGCAGCTTAGGGATTGAGGGGAGGACGACTGAAGCTTTCTTT
>few|TRBJ2-7|TRBV5-4|TRBD2
CASSLELAAEQYF
TGTGCCAGCAGCTTGGAACTAGCGGCCGAGCAGTACTTC
>NA|TRBJ2-2|TRBV6-5|TRBD1
CASSYWGQGGTGELFF
TGTGCCAGCAGTTACTGGGGACAGGGAGGGACCGGGGAGCTGTTTTTT
>NA|TRBJ2-7|TRBV19|TRBD1
CASSSGQGFFEQYF
TGTGCCAGTAGTTCCGGACAGGGTTTTTTCGAGCAGTACTTC
>NA|TRBJ2-5|TRBV19|NA
CASSEDRRETQYF
TGTGCCAGTAGCGAAGACAGACGAGAGACCCAGTACTTC
>NA|TRBJ2-7|TRBV10-3|TRBD1
CAISESAGGFEQYF
TGTGCCATCAGTGAGTCGGCAGGGGGCTTCGAGCAGTACTTC
>NA|TRBJ2-7|TRBV5-1|NA
CASSYDSEEYEQYF
TGCGCCAGCAGCTACGACAGTGAAGAGTACGAGCAGTACTTC
>once|TRBJ2-7|TRBV4-1|NA
CASSQDRPYEQYF
TGCGCCAGCAGCCAAGACAGGCCCTACGAGCAGTACTTC
>NA|TRBJ2-7|TRBV5-1|TRBD1
CASSLGQVGVYEQYF
TGCGCCAGCAGTTTAGGACAGGTGGGGGTGTACGAGCAGTACTTC
>NA|TRBJ2-7|TRBV27|TRBD1
CASSSPGTGTYEQYF
TGTGCCAGCAGTTCGCCCGGGACAGGGACCTACGAGCAGTACTTC
>once|TRBJ2-3|TRBV5-1|NA
CASLSTDSSTDTQYF
TGCGCCAGCCTTTCTACGGACTCTAGCACAGATACGCAGTATTTT
>NA|TRBJ1-2|TRBV19|NA
CASSISQIYGYTF
TGTGCCAGTAGTATATCACAGATTTATGGCTACACCTTC
>NA|TRBJ2-6|TRBV21-1|NA
CASIRSRTGGTGANVLTF
TGTGCCAGCATACGAAGTCGGACAGGGGGCACTGGGGCCAACGTCCTGACTTTC
>few|TRBJ1-5|TRBV2|NA
CASSERQGSLSNQPQHF
TGTGCCAGCAGTGAACGCCAGGGGTCCTTAAGCAATCAGCCCCAGCATTTT
>NA|TRBJ2-7|TRBV18|NA
CASSQTRDTYYEQYF
TGTGCCAGCTCACAAACCCGGGACACATACTACGAGCAGTACTTC
>NA|TRBJ1-3|TRBV4-2|NA
CASSPNVRQASGNTIYF
TGTGCCAGCAGCCCGAACGTCCGCCAGGCATCTGGAAACACCATATATTTT
>NA|TRBJ1-2|TRBV5-1|TRBD1
CASSLALGQGDYTF
TGCGCCAGCAGCTTGGCCCTCGGACAGGGAGACTACACCTTC
>NA|TRBJ2-1|TRBV10-3|TRBD2
CATAGGLYNEQFF
TGTGCCACCGCGGGGGGGCTCTACAATGAGCAGTTCTTC
>NA|TRBJ1-1|TRBV5-4|TRBD1
CASSSTGVTEAFF
TGTGCCAGCAGCTCGACAGGGGTCACTGAAGCTTTCTTT
>NA|TRBJ2-1|TRBV7-7|TRBD1
CASSERQGAYNEQFF
TGTGCTAGCAGCGAGCGACAGGGGGCATACAATGAGCAGTTCTTC
>NA|TRBJ2-1|TRBV2|TRBD2
CASRELSGGASEQFF
TGTGCCAGCAGGGAATTGAGCGGGGGGGCCTCTGAGCAGTTCTTC